This T cell receptor beta chain originates from a study of blood T cells in healthy people across ages. Donation came from healthy Caucasian individuals in Russia who were aged roughly 6 to 100. Collection of 8.5 to 10 milliliters of peripheral blood was performed for each donor. Study outcomes and limitations: It was held that the diversity estimates obtained from one million T cells were underestimates.

About this clonotype itself: Its cognate antigen is unknown.

Using a J-beta primer mix together with a sample-barcoded 5' primer, a second PCR was run for about 6 to 12 cycles. TCRdb fed the 5' RACE reads into MiXCR, producing one record per CDR3 protein. The sample holds about 1.6 million distinct CDR3 sequences, almost 35% seen once. This TCR derives from a young woman in good health. The sequenced material came from blood.

CDR3 sequence reads: CASTFSTGNSYNEQFF. The CDR3, as DNA: TGTGCCAGCACCTTTAGTACGGGGAACTCCTACAATGAGCAGTTCTTC. The rearrangement uses TRBV6-6 and TRBJ2-1, with D perhaps matching TRBD2 (5 bases). V lost 7 bases and J 0 bases, leaving 16 bases between the germline ends. CDR3 length: 16 residues. CDR1 and CDR2 (germline): MNHNY, SVGAGI (reference sequence).